Below are 29 T cell receptor beta chains sequenced from a single sample in a study of T cell responses to AZD1222 COVID-19 vaccine. Sequencing used immunoSEQ multiplex PCR; TCRdb keeps in-frame clones, though not all of them. The data contain roughly 150,000 clones, around nine tenths of them singletons. The source material was peripheral blood, sampled 28 days after the second AZD1222 dose. Receptors were obtained from an adult who received the AZD1222 COVID-19 vaccine.

The V and J genes are TRBV29-1 and TRBJ2-7; TRBD1 matches 7 bases. V trimming: 8 bases; J trimming: 5 bases; junction bases outside the gene matches: 6. This CDR3 is built from 11 residues. Per germline, CDR1 SQVTM and CDR2 ANQGSEA. CDR3 sequence reads: CSTLTGNEQYF. CDR3 nucleotide sequence: TGCAGCACCTTGACAGGGAACGAGCAGTACTTC.

V gene TRBV2 combines with J gene TRBJ2-3; D possibly corresponds to TRBD2 (5 bases). This CDR3 comprises 12 residues. V gave up 10 bases and J gave up 0 bases, with 8 bases separating them. CDR1 and CDR2 (germline): SNHLY, FYNNEI. CDR3 sequence reads: CATRTSTDTQYF. The CDR3 DNA reads as TGTGCCACCCGGACTAGCACAGATACGCAGTATTTT.

The V gene is TRBV6-5, the J gene TRBJ2-1, with D possibly matching TRBD1 (6 bases). The CDR3 has 14 residues. Trimming took 8 bases from V and 8 from J, leaving 19 bases between them. From germline, CDR1 is MNHEY and CDR2 SVGAGI. The CDR3 loop is CASHQGLPGDEQFF. For the CDR3, the DNA is TGTGCCAGCCATCAGGGGCTCCCCGGAGATGAGCAGTTCTTC.

The rearrangement links TRBV5-6 to TRBJ1-1, with D uncertain. This CDR3 is 15 amino acids long. With 0 bases removed from V and 0 bases from J, the gap between germline ends came to 9 bases. From germline, CDR1 is SGHDT and CDR2 YYEEEE. The CDR3 reads CASSLAGFLNTEAFF. Written as DNA, the CDR3 is TGTGCCAGCAGCTTGGCGGGGTTCCTGAACACTGAAGCTTTCTTT. Full variable domain (missing parts from reference TRBV5-6 and TRBJ1-1): DAGVTQSPTHLIKTRGQQVTLRCSPKSGHDTVSWYQQALGQGPQFIFQYYEEEERQRGNFPDRFSGHQFPNYSSELNVNALLLGDSALYLCASSLAGFLNTEAFFGQGTRLTVV.

The V gene is TRBV11-2, the J gene TRBJ2-1; D gene uncertain. Germline values: CDR1 SGHAT, CDR2 FQNNGV. The CDR3 consists of 11 residues. The V end was cut by 1 base, the J end by 9 bases, with 4 bases between. This CDR3 is CASSLGGEQFF. CDR3 in DNA: TGTGCCAGCAGCTTAGGCGGTGAGCAGTTCTTC.

The genes are TRBV10-3 and TRBJ1-1; D call uncertain. This CDR3 spans 15 amino acids. V was trimmed by 4 bases and J by 6 bases, leaving 18 bases between them. CDR1 and CDR2 (germline): ENHRY, SYGVKD. CDR3 nucleotides: TGTGCCATCAGTGCTAATCCCCCCAGACTGGCTGAAGCTTTCTTT. As protein: CAISANPPRLAEAFF.

This chain connects TRBV2 to TRBJ2-1; 8 bases are a match to TRBD1. CDR3 length: 14 amino acids. Germline-derived CDR1 and CDR2 are SNHLY and FYNNEI. The J segment lost 4 bases and the V segment lost 10 bases, leaving 9 bases of the junction unmatched. For the CDR3, the DNA is TGTGCCATTTCACAGGGGGTGGATTACAATGAGCAGTTCTTC. It is translated as CAISQGVDYNEQFF.

The chain carries TRBV7-6 and TRBJ2-3, with TRBD2 matching 12 bases. Germline V gives CDR1 SGHVS, CDR2 FNYEAQ. V shed 4 bases, J shed 6 bases, and the junction held 17 bases outside the gene matches. The CDR3 contains 19 residues. The CDR3 loop is CASSSQTSGSMFVLDTQYF. In nucleotides, the CDR3 is TGTGCCAGCAGCTCCCAGACTAGCGGGAGTATGTTTGTTTTGGATACGCAGTATTTT.

The J gene is TRBJ1-6, the V gene TRBV4-1, with a possible D match to TRBD1 (5 bases). With 0 bases removed from V and 10 bases from J, the gap between germline ends came to 10 bases. Germline CDR1 MGHRA, CDR2 YSYEKL. There are 14 residues in the CDR3. CDR3 in DNA: TGCGCCAGCAGCCAAGAACAGGCAATGTCACCCCTCCACTTT. It specifies CASSQEQAMSPLHF.

This clone was seen more than once but under ten times. The chain links TRBV15 to TRBJ2-1; 8 nucleotides line up with TRBD2. Germline assignment: CDR1 LNHNV and CDR2 YYDKDF (reference sequence). CDR3 length equals 15 residues. The ends lost 0 bases at V and 4 bases at J; junction bases unmatched: 2. Here the CDR3 DNA reads TGTGCCACCAGCAGAGATCGGGAGGGATACAATGAGCAGTTCTTC. This translates into CATSRDREGYNEQFF.

This clone occurred once. This chain connects TRBV29-1 to TRBJ2-5; D might be TRBD1 or TRBD2, each matching 5 bases. The CDR3 is made up of 15 amino acids. Trimming pared 6 bases from V and 5 bases from J, leaving 22 bases between. Germline CDR1 and CDR2: SQVTM and ANQGSEA. The CDR3 loop is CSVGTTGTSWETQYF. The CDR3 nucleotides read TGCAGCGTCGGTACTACCGGGACCTCCTGGGAGACCCAGTACTTC. Supplemented by reference TRBV29-1 and TRBJ2-5, the full variable domain reads SAVISQKPSRDICQRGTSLTIQCQVDSQVTMMFWYRQQPGQSLTLIATANQGSEATYESGFVIDKFPISRPNLTFSTLTVSNMSPEDSSIYLCSVGTTGTSWETQYFGPGTRLLVL.

The chain couples TRBV6-5 to TRBJ1-1; 7 nucleotides agree with TRBD1. The germline CDR1 and CDR2 sequences are MNHEY and SVGAGI. V shed 6 bases and J 11 bases; nucleotides not matched to a gene: 12. The CDR3 contains 13 residues. CDR3 residues: CASSQVGGSGAFF. In DNA, the CDR3 is TGTGCCAGCAGCCAAGTAGGGGGCTCCGGGGCTTTCTTT.

This clone was counted between two and nine times. CDR3 region: CASSATSGGQETQYF. The CDR3 DNA follows: TGTGCCAGCAGTGCGACTAGCGGGGGGCAAGAGACCCAGTACTTC. This chain uses TRBV6-4 with TRBJ2-5, with 13 bases that match TRBD2. CDR1 is MRHNA and CDR2 is SNTAGT in the germline V gene. There are 15 residues in the CDR3. The V gene end was trimmed by 4 bases and the J gene end by 2 bases; junction bases not matched to a gene: 1.

The DNA of the CDR3 is TGTGCCAGCAGTGCCCCGGGACCTTCGAACACTGAAGCTTTCTTT. It is translated as CASSAPGPSNTEAFF. This rearrangement joins TRBV2 to TRBJ1-1, with a weak D call TRBD1 (5 bases). The CDR3 runs to 15 residues. Germline lookup yields CDR1 SNHLY and CDR2 FYNNEI. Trimming left V 4 bases short and J 1 base short, with 13 bases between.

This clone was picked up a small number of times. This chain connects TRBV2 to TRBJ2-7, with D possibly matching TRBD2 (6 bases). Germline V lookup: CDR1 SNHLY, CDR2 FYNNEI. This CDR3 is 13 amino acids long. Trimming removed 5 bases at V and 7 bases at J, with 15 bases between. The CDR3 here is CASSWGLSAEQYF. CDR3 nucleotides: TGTGCCAGCAGTTGGGGACTGTCCGCGGAGCAGTACTTC.

This CDR3 reads CASSVVGRTGVNEQFF. CDR3 in DNA: TGTGCCAGCAGCGTAGTGGGGCGGACAGGAGTCAATGAGCAGTTCTTC. J is TRBJ2-1 and V is TRBV9, with 7 bases aligning to TRBD1. The germline V gene has CDR1 SGDLS and CDR2 YYNGEE. Trimming removed 0 bases from V and 6 bases from J; junction bases left unmatched: 9. This CDR3 is built from 16 residues. Complete variable domain (other parts from reference TRBV9 and TRBJ2-1): DSGVTQTPKHLITATGQRVTLRCSPRSGDLSVYWYQQSLDQGLQFLIQYYNGEERAKGNILERFSAQQFPDLHSELNLSSLELGDSALYFCASSVVGRTGVNEQFFGPGTRLTVL.

The V and J genes are TRBV30 and TRBJ1-1, with D perhaps TRBD1 (5 bases). The CDR3 is made up of 14 amino acids. The germline V gene encodes CDR1 GTSNPN and CDR2 SVGIG (reference sequence). Trimming took 4 bases from V and 3 from J, leaving 15 bases between them. The CDR3, as DNA: TGTGCCTGGAACGCGGGGATGGGGCACACTGAAGCTTTCTTT. Its protein product is CAWNAGMGHTEAFF.

The chain combines TRBV27 with TRBJ1-5; D uncertain. The CDR3 runs 13 residues. CDR1 and CDR2 from the germline V gene are MNHEY and SMNVEV (reference sequence). The germline V and J ends were trimmed by 4 bases and 0 bases, with 4 bases remaining between them. The CDR3 coding sequence is TGTGCCAGCAGTTCTTTTAGCAATCAGCCCCAGCATTTT. This translates into CASSSFSNQPQHF.

CDR3 protein: CASSHPPRDRSSGNTIYF. In nucleotides, the CDR3 is TGCGCCAGCAGCCACCCGCCCCGGGACAGGTCCTCTGGAAACACCATATATTTT. This chain uses TRBV4-1 with TRBJ1-3, with 8 bases lining up with TRBD1. The CDR3 runs to 18 residues. Germline CDR1 reads MGHRA; CDR2 reads YSYEKL. V was clipped by 3 bases and J by 0 bases; unmatched bases: 10.

The rearrangement joins TRBV18 to TRBJ1-1, with 9 bases lining up with TRBD1. The length of the CDR3 is 13 residues. Losses at the gene ends were 3 bases for V and 5 bases for J; bases not matched to a gene: 1. The germline CDR1 and CDR2 sequences are KGHSH and LQKENI. The chain's CDR3 is CASSPGQGTEAFF. The CDR3, as DNA: TGTGCCAGCTCACCCGGACAGGGGACTGAAGCTTTCTTT.

The J gene is TRBJ1-2, the V gene TRBV6-5; a possible D gene is TRBD1 (6 bases). The CDR3 sequence is 13 residues long. Germline V gene data show CDR1 as MNHEY and CDR2 as SVGAGI. Trimming removed 8 bases from V and 8 bases from J, with 18 bases in between. CDR3 residues: CASRTGTPNGYTF. The CDR3 bases are TGTGCCAGCCGTACCGGGACACCAAACGGCTACACCTTC.

The chain joins TRBV13 to TRBJ2-1, with 7 bases aligning to TRBD1. Per the germline V gene, CDR1 is PRHDT and CDR2 is FYEKMQ (reference sequence). With 4 bases clipped from V and 0 bases from J, the junction kept 3 bases outside the gene matches. The CDR3 is made up of 15 amino acids. The CDR3 DNA reads as TGTGCCAGCAGCTCCCGGGACAGCTCCTACAATGAGCAGTTCTTC. Residues: CASSSRDSSYNEQFF.

This clone has more than one count but fewer than ten. One junction end does not reproduce the germline sequence, and a read error may be involved. The rearrangement links TRBV12-3 or TRBV12-4 to TRBJ2-1; D is unclear. The CDR3 loop spans 11 amino acids. CDR3 coding DNA: TGTGCCAGCAGTCTCATGGGTAGTATGGTCTTC. Translating it yields CASSLMGSMVF.

This sequence joins TRBV28 and TRBJ1-2; possible D gene TRBD1, 5 bases. The CDR3 sequence is 15 residues long. V was pared by 4 bases and J by 4 bases, with 16 bases between. CDR1 and CDR2 from the germline V gene are MDHEN and SYDVKM. In nucleotides, the CDR3 is TGTGCCAGCAGTTCGGACATACTGAGGGGCTATGGCTACACCTTC. Amino acids: CASSSDILRGYGYTF.

The gene calls are TRBV28 and TRBJ2-1; no clear D. Trimming took 5 bases from V and 7 from J, leaving 12 bases between them. The CDR3 consists of 13 residues. CDR1 and CDR2 from the germline V gene are MDHEN and SYDVKM. The CDR3 coding sequence is TGTGCCAGCAGTCTCGGACCGTGGAATGAGCAGTTCTTC. It codes for CASSLGPWNEQFF.

The chain combines TRBV11-2 with TRBJ2-3; D is undetermined. The CDR3 is 13 residues long. Germline CDR1 is SGHAT and CDR2 is FQNNGV. V lost 1 base to trimming and J lost 6 bases, with 8 bases between them. The CDR3 here is CASSLGLRDTQYF. The CDR3 DNA reads as TGTGCCAGCAGCTTAGGTCTCCGGGATACGCAGTATTTT.

The gene calls are TRBV9 and TRBJ1-1; possibly TRBD1 for D (5 bases). V lost 0 bases and J 4 bases, leaving 10 bases between the germline ends. Germline V gene lookup returns CDR1 SGDLS and CDR2 YYNGEE. The CDR3 spans 14 residues. CDR3 sequence reads: CASSVEGVVTEAFF. The CDR3 bases are TGTGCCAGCAGCGTAGAAGGGGTTGTCACTGAAGCTTTCTTT. The full variable domain, completed using reference TRBV9 and TRBJ1-1, is DSGVTQTPKHLITATGQRVTLRCSPRSGDLSVYWYQQSLDQGLQFLIQYYNGEERAKGNILERFSAQQFPDLHSELNLSSLELGDSALYFCASSVEGVVTEAFFGQGTRLTVV.

The chain has TRBV5-8 and TRBJ2-1; weak D call: TRBD1 (6 bases). Germline V CDR1 and CDR2: SGHTS, YDEGEE. This CDR3 has 13 amino acids. The V and J ends lost 4 bases and 6 bases respectively, with 11 bases between them. The CDR3 here is CASSRQAANEQFF. CDR3 bases: TGTGCCAGCAGCCGACAGGCGGCCAATGAGCAGTTCTTC.

This clone was detected only a few times. The CDR3 reads CASARARGSRQPQHF. The CDR3 region has the DNA TGTGCCAGTGCCCGAGCCAGGGGGAGCCGTCAGCCCCAGCATTTT. This sequence joins TRBV19 and TRBJ1-5, with 7 nucleotides matching TRBD1. Germline CDR1 reads LNHDA; CDR2 reads SQIVND (reference sequence). The CDR3 runs 15 residues. V shed 8 bases, J shed 6 bases, and the junction held 13 bases outside the gene matches.